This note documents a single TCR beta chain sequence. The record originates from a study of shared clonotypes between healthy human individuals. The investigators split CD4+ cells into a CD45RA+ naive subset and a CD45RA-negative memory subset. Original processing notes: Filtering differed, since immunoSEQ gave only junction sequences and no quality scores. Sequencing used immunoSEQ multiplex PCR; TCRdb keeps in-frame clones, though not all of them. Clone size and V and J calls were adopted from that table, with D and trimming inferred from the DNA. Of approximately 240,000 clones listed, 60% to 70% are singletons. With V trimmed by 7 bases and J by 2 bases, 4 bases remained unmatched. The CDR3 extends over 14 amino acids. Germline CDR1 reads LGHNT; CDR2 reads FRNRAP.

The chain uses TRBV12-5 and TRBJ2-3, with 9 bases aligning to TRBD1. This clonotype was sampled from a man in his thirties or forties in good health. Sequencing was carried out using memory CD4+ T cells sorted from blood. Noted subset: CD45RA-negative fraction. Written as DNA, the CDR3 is TGTGCTAGTGCCCGGGACAGGGCCACAGATACGCAGTATTTT. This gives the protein CASARDRATDTQYF.